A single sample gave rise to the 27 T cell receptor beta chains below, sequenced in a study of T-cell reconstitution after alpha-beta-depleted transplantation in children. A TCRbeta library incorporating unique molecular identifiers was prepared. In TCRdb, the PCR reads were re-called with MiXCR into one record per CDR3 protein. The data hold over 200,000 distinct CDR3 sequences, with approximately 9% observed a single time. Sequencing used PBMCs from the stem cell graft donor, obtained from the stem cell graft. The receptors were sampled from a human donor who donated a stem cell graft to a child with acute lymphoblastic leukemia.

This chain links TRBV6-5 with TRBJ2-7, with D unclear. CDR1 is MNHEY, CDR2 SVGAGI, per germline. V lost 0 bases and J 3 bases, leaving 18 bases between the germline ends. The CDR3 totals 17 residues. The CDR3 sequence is CASSYSPFGRRSYEQYF. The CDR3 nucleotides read TGTGCCAGCAGTTACTCTCCTTTTGGTAGGAGAAGCTACGAGCAGTACTTC.

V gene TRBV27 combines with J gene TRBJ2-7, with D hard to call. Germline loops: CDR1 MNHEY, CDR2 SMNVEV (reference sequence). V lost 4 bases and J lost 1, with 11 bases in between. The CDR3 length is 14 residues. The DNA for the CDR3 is TGTGCCAGCAGTTCCTATCAGATATCCTACGAGCAGTACTTC. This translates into CASSSYQISYEQYF.

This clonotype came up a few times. The CDR3 spells CASNNYYGYTF. The CDR3 coding sequence is TGTGCCAGCAACAATTACTATGGCTACACCTTC. The gene calls are TRBV7-9 and TRBJ1-2; no definite D call. The CDR3 is 11 amino acids. CDR1 is SEHNR and CDR2 is FQNEAQ in the germline V gene (reference sequence). V lost 7 bases, J lost 3 bases, and 6 bases lay in between.

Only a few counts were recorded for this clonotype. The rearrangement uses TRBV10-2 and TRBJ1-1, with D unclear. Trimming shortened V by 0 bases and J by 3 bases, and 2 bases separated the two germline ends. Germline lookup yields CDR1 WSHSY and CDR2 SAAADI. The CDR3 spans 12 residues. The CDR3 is CASSESHTEAFF. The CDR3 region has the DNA TGCGCCAGCAGTGAGTCGCACACTGAAGCTTTCTTT.

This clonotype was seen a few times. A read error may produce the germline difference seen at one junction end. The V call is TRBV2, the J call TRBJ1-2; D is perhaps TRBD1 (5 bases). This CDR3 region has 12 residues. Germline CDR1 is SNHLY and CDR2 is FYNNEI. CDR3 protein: CASRQGAYGYAF. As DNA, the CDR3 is TGTGCCAGCAGGCAGGGAGCCTATGGCTACGCCTTC.

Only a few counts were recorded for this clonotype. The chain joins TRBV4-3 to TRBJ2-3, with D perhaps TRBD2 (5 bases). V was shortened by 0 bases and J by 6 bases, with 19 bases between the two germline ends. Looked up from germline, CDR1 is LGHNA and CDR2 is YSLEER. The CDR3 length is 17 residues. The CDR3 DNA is TGCGCCAGCAGCCAAGATTATTCGGGGTCCACGCCGGATACGCAGTATTTT. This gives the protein CASSQDYSGSTPDTQYF.

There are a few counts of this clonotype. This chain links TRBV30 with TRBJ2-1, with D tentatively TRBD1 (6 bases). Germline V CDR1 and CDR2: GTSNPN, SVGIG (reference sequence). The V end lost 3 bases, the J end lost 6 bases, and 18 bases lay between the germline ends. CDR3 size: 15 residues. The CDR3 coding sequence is TGTGCCTGGAGCCGAGGACAGTGGGGTGGCAATGAGCAGTTCTTC. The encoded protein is CAWSRGQWGGNEQFF. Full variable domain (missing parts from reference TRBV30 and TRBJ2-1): SQTIHQWPATLVQPVGSPLSLECTVEGTSNPNLYWYRQAAGRGLQLLFYSVGIGQISSEVPQNLSASRPQDRQFILSSKKLLLSDSGFYLCAWSRGQWGGNEQFFGPGTRLTVL.

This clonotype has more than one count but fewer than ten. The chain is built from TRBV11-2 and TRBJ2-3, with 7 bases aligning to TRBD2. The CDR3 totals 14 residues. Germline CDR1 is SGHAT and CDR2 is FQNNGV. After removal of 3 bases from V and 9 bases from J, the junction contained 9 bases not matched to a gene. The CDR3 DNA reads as TGTGCCAGCAGCTTGGAAACTAGCGCGTTGACGCAGTATTTT. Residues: CASSLETSALTQYF.

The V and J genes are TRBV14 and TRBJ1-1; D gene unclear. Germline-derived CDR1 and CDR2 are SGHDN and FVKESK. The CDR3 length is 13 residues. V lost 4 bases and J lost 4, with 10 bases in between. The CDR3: CASSRRVSTEAFF. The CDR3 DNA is TGTGCCAGCAGCCGTAGGGTGAGCACTGAAGCTTTCTTT. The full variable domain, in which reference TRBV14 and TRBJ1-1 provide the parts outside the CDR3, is EAGVTQFPSHSVIEKGQTVTLRCDPISGHDNLYWYRRVMGKEIKFLLHFVKESKQDESGMPNNRFLAERTGGTYSTLKVQPAELEDSGVYFCASSRRVSTEAFFGQGTRLTVV.

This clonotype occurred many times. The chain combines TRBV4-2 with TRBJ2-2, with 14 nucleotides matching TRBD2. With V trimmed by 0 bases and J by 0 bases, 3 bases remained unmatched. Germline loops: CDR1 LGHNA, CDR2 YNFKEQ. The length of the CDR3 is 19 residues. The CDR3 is CASSQDPTSGGANTGELFF. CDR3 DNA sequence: TGTGCCAGCAGCCAAGATCCGACTAGCGGGGGGGCGAACACCGGGGAGCTGTTTTTT.

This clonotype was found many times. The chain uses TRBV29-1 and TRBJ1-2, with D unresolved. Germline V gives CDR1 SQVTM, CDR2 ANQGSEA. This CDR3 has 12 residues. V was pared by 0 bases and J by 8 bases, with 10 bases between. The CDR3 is CSVEDRRAGYTF. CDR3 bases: TGCAGCGTTGAAGATCGGCGGGCAGGCTACACCTTC.

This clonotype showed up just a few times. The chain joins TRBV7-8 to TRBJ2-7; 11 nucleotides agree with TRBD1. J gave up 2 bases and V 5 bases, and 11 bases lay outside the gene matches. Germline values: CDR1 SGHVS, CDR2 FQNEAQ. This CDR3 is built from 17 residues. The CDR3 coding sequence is TGTGCCAGCAGCGCGGAGGACAGGGGGCTCGTCGCCTACGAGCAGTACTTC. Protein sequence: CASSAEDRGLVAYEQYF.

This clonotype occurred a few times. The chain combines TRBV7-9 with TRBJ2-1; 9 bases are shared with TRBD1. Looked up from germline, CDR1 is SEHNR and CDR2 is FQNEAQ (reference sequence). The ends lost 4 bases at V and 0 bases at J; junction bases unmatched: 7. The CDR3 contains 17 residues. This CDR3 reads CASSSGTGKSSYNEQFF. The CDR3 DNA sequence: TGTGCCAGCAGCTCAGGGACAGGGAAAAGCTCCTACAATGAGCAGTTCTTC.

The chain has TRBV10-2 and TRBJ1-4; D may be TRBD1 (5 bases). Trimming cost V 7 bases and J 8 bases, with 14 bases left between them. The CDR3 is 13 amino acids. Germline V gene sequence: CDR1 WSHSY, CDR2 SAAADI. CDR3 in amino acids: CASTGTQGEKLFF. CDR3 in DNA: TGCGCCAGCACCGGGACCCAAGGGGAAAAACTGTTTTTT.

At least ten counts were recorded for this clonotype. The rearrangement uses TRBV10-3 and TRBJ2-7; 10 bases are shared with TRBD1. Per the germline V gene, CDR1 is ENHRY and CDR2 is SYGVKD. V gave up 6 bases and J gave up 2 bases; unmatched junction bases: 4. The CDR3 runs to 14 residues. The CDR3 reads CAISSGQGAYEQYF. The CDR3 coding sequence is TGTGCCATCAGCTCCGGACAGGGGGCCTACGAGCAGTACTTC.

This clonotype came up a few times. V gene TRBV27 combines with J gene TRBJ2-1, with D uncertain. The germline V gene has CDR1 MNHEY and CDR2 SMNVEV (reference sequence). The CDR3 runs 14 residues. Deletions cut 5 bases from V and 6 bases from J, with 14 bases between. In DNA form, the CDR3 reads TGTGCCAGCAGTCTCTCGCGACTCACCAATGAGCAGTTCTTC. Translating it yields CASSLSRLTNEQFF.

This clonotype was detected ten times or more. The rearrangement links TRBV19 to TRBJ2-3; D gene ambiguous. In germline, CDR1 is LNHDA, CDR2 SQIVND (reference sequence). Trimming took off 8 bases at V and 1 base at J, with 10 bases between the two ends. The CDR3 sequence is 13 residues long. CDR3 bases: TGTGCCAGTCGACCCCTCGGCACAGATACGCAGTATTTT. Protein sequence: CASRPLGTDTQYF. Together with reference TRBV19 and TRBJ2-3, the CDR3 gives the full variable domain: DGGITQSPKYLFRKEGQNVTLSCEQNLNHDAMYWYRQDPGQGLRLIYYSQIVNDFQKGDIAEGYSVSREKKESFPLTVTSAQKNPTAFYLCASRPLGTDTQYFGPGTRLTVL.

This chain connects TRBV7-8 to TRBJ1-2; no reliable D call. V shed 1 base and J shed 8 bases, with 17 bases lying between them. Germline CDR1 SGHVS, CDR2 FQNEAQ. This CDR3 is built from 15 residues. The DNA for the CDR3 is TGTGCCAGCAGCTTAGTCACCGCGGAGGAGGAGGGCTACACCTTC. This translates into CASSLVTAEEEGYTF.

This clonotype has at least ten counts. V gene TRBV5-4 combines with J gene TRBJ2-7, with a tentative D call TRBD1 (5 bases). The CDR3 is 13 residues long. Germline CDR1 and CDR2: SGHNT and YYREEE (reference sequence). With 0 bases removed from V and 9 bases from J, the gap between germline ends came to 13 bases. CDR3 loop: CASSLGQGPAQYF. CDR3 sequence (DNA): TGTGCCAGCAGCTTGGGCCAGGGCCCTGCGCAGTACTTC.

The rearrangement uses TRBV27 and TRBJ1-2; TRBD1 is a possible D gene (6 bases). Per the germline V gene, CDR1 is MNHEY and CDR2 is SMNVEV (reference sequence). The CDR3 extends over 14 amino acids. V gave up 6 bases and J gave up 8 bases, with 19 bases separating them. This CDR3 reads CASRAQQGGSGYTF. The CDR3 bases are TGTGCCAGCAGGGCTCAACAGGGAGGGAGCGGCTACACCTTC.

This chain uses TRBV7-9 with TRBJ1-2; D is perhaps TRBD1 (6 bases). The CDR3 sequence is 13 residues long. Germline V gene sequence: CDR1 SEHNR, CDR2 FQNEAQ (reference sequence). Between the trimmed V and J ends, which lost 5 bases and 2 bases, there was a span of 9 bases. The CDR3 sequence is CASSRTENYGYTF. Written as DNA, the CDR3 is TGTGCCAGCAGCCGGACAGAAAACTATGGCTACACCTTC.

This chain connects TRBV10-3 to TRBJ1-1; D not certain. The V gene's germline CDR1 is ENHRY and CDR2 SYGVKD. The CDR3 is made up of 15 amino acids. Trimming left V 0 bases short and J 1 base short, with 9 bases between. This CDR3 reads CAISESEVANTEAFF. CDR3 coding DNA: TGTGCCATCAGTGAGTCGGAGGTGGCGAACACTGAAGCTTTCTTT.

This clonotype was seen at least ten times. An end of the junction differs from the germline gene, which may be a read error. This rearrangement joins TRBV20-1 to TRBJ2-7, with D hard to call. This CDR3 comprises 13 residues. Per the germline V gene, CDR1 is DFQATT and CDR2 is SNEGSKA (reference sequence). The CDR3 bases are TGCAGTGCTCGAGACCGAGAACTCTACGAGCAGTACTTC. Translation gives CSARDRELYEQYF.

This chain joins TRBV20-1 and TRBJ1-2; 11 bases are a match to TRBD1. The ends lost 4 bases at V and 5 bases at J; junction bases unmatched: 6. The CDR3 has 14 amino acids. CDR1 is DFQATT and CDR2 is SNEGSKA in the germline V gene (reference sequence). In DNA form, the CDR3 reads TGCAGTGCTACCGGGACAGGGGGAGGGTATGGCTACACCTTC. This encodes CSATGTGGGYGYTF.

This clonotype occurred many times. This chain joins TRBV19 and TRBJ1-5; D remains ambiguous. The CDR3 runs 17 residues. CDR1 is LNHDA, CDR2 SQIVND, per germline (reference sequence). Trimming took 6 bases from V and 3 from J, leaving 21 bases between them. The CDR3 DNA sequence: TGTGCCAGTAGGGAATTGATAATGGGGAGCTTCAATCAGCCCCAGCATTTT. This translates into CASRELIMGSFNQPQHF.

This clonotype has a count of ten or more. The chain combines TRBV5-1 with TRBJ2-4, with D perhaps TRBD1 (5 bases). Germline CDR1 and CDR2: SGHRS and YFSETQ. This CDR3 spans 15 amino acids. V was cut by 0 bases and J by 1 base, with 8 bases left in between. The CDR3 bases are TGCGCCAGCAGCTTGGTTCCAGGGGCCAAAAACATTCAGTACTTC. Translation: CASSLVPGAKNIQYF.

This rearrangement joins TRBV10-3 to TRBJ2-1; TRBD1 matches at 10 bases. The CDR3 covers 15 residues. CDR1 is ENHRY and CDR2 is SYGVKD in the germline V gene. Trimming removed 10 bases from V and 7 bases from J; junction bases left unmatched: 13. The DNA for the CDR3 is TGTGCCACGGGTGGGGGACAGGGGTTGCTTAATGAGCAGTTCTTC. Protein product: CATGGGQGLLNEQFF.